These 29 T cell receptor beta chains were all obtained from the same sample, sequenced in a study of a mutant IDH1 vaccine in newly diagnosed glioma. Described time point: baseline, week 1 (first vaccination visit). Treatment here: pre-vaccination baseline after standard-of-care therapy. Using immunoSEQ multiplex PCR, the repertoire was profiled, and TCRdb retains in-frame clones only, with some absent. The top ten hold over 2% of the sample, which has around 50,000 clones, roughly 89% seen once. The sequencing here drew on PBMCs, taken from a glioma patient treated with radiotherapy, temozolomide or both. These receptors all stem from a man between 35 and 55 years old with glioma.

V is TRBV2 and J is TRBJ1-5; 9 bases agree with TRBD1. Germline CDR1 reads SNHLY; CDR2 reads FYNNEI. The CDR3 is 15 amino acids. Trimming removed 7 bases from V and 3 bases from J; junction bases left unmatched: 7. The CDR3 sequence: CASTPGQGDNQPQHF. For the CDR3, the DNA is TGTGCCAGCACCCCGGGACAGGGCGACAATCAGCCCCAGCATTTT.

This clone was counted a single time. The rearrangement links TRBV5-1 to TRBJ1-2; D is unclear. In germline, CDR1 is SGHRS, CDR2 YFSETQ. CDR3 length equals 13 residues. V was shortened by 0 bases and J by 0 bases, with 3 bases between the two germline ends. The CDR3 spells CASSLGANYGYTF. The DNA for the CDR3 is TGCGCCAGCAGCTTGGGCGCTAACTATGGCTACACCTTC.

This chain's CDR3 is CASSTRMTSGSGVNTGELFF. The CDR3 nucleotides are TGTGCCAGCAGCACCCGAATGACTAGCGGGAGTGGGGTGAACACCGGGGAGCTGTTTTTT. This chain connects TRBV27 to TRBJ2-2; 12 bases are shared with TRBD2. The V and J ends lost 6 bases and 1 base, in that order; junction bases with no gene match: 15. The length of the CDR3 is 20 residues. The germline gives CDR1 MNHEY, CDR2 SMNVEV (reference sequence).

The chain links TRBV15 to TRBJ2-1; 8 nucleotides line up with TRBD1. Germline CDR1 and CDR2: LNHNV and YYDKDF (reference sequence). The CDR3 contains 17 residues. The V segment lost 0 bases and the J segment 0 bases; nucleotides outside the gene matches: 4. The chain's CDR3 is CATSRDNTGGSYNEQFF. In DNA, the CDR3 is TGTGCCACCAGCAGAGATAATACAGGGGGCTCCTACAATGAGCAGTTCTTC.

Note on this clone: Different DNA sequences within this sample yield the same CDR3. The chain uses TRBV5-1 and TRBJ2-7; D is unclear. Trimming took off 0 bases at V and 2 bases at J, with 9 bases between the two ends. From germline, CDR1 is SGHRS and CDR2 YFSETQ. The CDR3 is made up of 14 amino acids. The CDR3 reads CASSLVVSPYEQYF. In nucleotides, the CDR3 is TGCGCCAGCAGCTTGGTTGTCAGCCCCTACGAGCAGTACTTC.

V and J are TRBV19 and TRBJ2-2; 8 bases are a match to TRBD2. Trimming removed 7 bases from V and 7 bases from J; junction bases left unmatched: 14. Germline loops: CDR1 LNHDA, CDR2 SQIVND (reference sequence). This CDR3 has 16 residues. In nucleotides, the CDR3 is TGTGCCAGTACCCTTAATGCGGGAGGAAGGGGCGGGGAGCTGTTTTTT. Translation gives CASTLNAGGRGGELFF.

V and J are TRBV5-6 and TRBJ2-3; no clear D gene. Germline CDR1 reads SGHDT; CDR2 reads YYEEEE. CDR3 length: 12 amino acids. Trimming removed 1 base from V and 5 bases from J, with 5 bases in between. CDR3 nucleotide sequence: TGTGCCAGCAGCTTGATGGAAGATACGCAGTATTTT. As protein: CASSLMEDTQYF.

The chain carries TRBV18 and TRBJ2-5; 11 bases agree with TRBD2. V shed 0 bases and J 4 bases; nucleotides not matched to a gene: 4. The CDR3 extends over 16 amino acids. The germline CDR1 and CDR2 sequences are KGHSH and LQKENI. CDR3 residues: CASSPPTSGIRETQYF. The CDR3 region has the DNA TGTGCCAGCTCACCACCGACTAGCGGGATTCGAGAGACCCAGTACTTC. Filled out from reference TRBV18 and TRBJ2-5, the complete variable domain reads NAGVMQNPRHLVRRRGQEARLRCSPMKGHSHVYWYRQLPEEGLKFMVYLQKENIIDESGMPKERFSAEFPKEGPSILRIQQVVRGDSAAYFCASSPPTSGIRETQYFGPGTRLLVL.

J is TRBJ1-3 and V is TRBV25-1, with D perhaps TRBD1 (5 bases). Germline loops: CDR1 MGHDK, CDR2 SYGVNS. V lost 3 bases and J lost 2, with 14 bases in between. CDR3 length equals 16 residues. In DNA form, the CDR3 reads TGTGCCAGCAGTGACCGTAGCAGGGTTACTGGAAACACCATATATTTT. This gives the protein CASSDRSRVTGNTIYF. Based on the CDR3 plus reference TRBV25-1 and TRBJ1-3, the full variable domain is EADIYQTPRYLVIGTGKKITLECSQTMGHDKMYWYQQDPGMELHLIHYSYGVNSTEKGDLSSESTVSRIRTEHFPLTLESARPSHTSQYLCASSDRSRVTGNTIYFGEGSWLTVV.

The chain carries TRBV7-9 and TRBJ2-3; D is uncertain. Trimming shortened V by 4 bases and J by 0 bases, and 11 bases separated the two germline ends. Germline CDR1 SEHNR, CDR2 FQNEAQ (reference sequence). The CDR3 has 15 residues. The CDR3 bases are TGTGCCAGCAGCTCGGACGGGTCTAGCACAGATACGCAGTATTTT. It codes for CASSSDGSSTDTQYF.

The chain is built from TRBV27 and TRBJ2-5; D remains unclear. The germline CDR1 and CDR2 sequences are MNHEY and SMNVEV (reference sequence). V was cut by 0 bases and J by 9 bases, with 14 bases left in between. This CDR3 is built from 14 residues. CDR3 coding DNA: TGTGCCAGCAGTTTATCGTGGCGGCCTGGGGCCCAGTACTTC. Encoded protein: CASSLSWRPGAQYF.

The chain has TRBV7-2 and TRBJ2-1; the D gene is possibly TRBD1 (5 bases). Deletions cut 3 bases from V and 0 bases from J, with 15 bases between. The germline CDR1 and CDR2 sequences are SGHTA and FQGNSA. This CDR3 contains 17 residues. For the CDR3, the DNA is TGTGCCAGCAGCTTTAAGGGGATCGCGAGCTCCTACAATGAGCAGTTCTTC. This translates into CASSFKGIASSYNEQFF. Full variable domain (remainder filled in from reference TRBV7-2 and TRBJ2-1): GAGVSQSPSNKVTEKGKDVELRCDPISGHTALYWYRQSLGQGLEFLIYFQGNSAPDKSGLPSDRFSAERTGGSVSTLTIQRTQQEDSAVYLCASSFKGIASSYNEQFFGPGTRLTVL.

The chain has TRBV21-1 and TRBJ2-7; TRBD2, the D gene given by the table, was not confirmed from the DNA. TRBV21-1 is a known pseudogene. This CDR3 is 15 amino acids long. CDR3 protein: CASSKGLAGDYEQYF. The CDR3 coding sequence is TGTGCCAGCAGCAAAGGACTAGCGGGAGACTACGAGCAGTACTTC.

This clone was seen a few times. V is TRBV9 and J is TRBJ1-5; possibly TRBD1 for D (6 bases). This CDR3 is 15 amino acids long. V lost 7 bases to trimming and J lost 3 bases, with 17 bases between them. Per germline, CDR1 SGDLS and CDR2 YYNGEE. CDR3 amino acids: CASSLGGGPNQPQHF. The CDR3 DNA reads TGTGCCAGCTCCCTAGGCGGGGGCCCCAATCAGCCCCAGCATTTT.

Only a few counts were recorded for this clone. CDR3 amino acids: CASTGGGGRAVNQPQHF. The CDR3 bases are TGTGCCAGTACCGGAGGGGGGGGCAGGGCGGTCAATCAGCCCCAGCATTTT. The chain joins TRBV19 to TRBJ1-5; D is possibly TRBD1 (6 bases). The CDR3 is 17 amino acids. Trimming removed 7 bases from V and 3 bases from J, with 22 bases in between. Germline V CDR1 and CDR2: LNHDA, SQIVND (reference sequence).

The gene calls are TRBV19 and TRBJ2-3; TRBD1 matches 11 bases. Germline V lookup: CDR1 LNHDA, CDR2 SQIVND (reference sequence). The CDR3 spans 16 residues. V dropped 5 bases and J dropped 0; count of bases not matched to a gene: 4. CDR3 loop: CASSRGQGESTDTQYF. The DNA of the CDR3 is TGTGCCAGTAGTCGGGGACAGGGGGAAAGCACAGATACGCAGTATTTT.

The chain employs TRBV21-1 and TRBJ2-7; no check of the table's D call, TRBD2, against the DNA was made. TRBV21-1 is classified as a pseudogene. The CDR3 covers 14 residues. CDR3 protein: CASSQGTGAYEQYF. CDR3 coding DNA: TGTGCCAGCAGCCAAGGGACTGGGGCCTACGAGCAGTACTTC.

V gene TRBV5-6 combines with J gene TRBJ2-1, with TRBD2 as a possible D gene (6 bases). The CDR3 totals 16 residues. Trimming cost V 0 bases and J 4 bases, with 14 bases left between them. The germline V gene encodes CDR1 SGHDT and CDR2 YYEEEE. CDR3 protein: CASSLVGTRGYNEQFF. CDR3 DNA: TGTGCCAGCAGCTTGGTAGGTACGCGGGGATACAATGAGCAGTTCTTC.

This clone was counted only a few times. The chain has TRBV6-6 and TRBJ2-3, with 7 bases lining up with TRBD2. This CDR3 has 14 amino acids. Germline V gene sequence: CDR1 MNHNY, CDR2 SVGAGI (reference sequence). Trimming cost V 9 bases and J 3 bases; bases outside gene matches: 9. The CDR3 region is CASNPGGVTDTQYF. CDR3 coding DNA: TGTGCCAGTAACCCGGGAGGCGTTACAGATACGCAGTATTTT.

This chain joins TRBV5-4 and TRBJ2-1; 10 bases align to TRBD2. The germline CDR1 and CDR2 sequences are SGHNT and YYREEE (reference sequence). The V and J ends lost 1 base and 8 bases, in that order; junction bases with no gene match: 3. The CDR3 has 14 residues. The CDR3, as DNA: TGTGCCAGCAGCTTGACTAGCGGGACATATGAGCAGTTCTTC. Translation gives CASSLTSGTYEQFF. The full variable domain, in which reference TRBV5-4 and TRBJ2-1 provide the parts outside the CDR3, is ETGVTQSPTHLIKTRGQQVTLRCSSQSGHNTVSWYQQALGQGPQFIFQYYREEENGRGNFPPRFSGLQFPNYSSELNVNALELDDSALYLCASSLTSGTYEQFFGPGTRLTVL.

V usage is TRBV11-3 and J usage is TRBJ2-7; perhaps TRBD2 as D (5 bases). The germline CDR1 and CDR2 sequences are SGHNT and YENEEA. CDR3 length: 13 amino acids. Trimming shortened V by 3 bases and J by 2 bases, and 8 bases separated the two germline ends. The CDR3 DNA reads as TGTGCCAGCAGCTTGGAGAGGGCCTACGAGCAGTACTTC. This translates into CASSLERAYEQYF.

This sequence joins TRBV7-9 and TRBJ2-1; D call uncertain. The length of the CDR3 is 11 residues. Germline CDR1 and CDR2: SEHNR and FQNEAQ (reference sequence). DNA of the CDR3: TGTGCTTGCGGCGTATACAATGAGCAGTTCTTC. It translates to CACGVYNEQFF.

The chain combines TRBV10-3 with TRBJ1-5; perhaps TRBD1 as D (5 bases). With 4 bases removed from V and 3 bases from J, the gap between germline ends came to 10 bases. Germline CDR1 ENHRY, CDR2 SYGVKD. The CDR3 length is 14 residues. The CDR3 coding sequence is TGTGCCATCAGTGTTGACAGCTCCAATCAGCCCCAGCATTTT. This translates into CAISVDSSNQPQHF.

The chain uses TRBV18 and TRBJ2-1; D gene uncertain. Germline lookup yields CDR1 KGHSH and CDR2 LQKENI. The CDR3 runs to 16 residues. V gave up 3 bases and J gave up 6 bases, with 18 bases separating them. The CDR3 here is CASSPLDHTVSNEQFF. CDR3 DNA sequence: TGTGCCAGCTCACCGCTTGATCATACGGTCTCCAATGAGCAGTTCTTC. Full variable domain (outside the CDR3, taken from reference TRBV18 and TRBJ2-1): NAGVMQNPRHLVRRRGQEARLRCSPMKGHSHVYWYRQLPEEGLKFMVYLQKENIIDESGMPKERFSAEFPKEGPSILRIQQVVRGDSAAYFCASSPLDHTVSNEQFFGPGTRLTVL.

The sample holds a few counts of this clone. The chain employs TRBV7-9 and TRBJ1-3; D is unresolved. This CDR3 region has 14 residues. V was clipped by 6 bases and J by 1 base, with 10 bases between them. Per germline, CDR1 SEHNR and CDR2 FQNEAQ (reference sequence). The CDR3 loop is CASSSQSSGNTIYF. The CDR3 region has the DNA TGTGCCAGCAGTTCCCAGTCTTCTGGAAACACCATATATTTT.

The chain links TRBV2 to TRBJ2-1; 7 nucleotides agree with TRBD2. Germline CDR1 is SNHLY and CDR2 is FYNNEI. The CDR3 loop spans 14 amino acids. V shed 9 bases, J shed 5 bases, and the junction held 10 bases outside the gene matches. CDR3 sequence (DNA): TGTGCCAGGAAGACTAGCCCCCCCAACAATGAGCAGTTCTTC. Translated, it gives CARKTSPPNNEQFF.

The CDR3 region has the DNA TGTGCCAGCAGTCGACCACAGGGATACGAGCAGTACTTC. This encodes CASSRPQGYEQYF. This chain joins TRBV27 and TRBJ2-7; TRBD1 might be the D (6 bases). The length of the CDR3 is 13 residues. Per germline, CDR1 MNHEY and CDR2 SMNVEV (reference sequence). Trimming pared 5 bases from V and 4 bases from J, leaving 12 bases between.

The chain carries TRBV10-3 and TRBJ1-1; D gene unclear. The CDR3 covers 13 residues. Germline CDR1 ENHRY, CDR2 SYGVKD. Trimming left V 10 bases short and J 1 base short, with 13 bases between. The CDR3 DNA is TGTGCCACCGCCGGGTGGGAGAACACTGAAGCTTTCTTT. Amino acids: CATAGWENTEAFF.

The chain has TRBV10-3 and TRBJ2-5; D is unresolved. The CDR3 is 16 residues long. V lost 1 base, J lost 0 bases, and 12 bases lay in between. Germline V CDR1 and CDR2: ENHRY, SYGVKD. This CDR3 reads CAISEFGDTYQETQYF. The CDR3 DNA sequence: TGTGCCATCAGTGAGTTTGGAGACACATACCAAGAGACCCAGTACTTC.